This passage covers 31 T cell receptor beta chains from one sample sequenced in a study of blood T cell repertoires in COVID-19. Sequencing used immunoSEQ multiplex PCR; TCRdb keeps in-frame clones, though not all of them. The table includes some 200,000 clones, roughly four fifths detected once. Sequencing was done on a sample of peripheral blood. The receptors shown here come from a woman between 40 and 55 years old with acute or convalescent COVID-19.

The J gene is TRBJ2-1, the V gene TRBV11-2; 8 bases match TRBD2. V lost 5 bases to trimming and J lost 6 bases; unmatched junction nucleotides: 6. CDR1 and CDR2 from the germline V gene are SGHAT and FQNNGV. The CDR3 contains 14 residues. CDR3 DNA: TGTGCCAGCAGCCCATCCGGGACTAGCAATGAGCAGTTCTTC. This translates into CASSPSGTSNEQFF.

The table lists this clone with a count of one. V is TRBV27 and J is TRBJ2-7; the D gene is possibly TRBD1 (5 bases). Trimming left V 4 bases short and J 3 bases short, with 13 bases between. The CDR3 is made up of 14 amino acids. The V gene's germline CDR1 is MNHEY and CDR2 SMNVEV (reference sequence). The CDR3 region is CASSSNSRGYEQYF. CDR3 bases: TGTGCCAGCAGTTCAAACAGTAGGGGCTACGAGCAGTACTTC.

The DNA for the CDR3 is TGTGCCAGCTCACCACCAACACTAGCGGGAGCGACTCCCTACGAGCAGTACTTC. Its protein product is CASSPPTLAGATPYEQYF. V and J are TRBV18 and TRBJ2-7, with 11 bases matching TRBD2. This CDR3 comprises 18 residues. Losses at the gene ends were 0 bases for V and 2 bases for J; bases not matched to a gene: 9. The germline V gene encodes CDR1 KGHSH and CDR2 LQKENI.

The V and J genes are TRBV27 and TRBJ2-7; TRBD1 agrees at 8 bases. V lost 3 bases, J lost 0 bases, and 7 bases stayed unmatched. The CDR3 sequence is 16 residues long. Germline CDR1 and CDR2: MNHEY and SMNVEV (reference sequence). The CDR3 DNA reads TGTGCCAGCAGTTTCCTCTCGACAGGGGCCTCCTACGAGCAGTACTTC. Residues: CASSFLSTGASYEQYF.

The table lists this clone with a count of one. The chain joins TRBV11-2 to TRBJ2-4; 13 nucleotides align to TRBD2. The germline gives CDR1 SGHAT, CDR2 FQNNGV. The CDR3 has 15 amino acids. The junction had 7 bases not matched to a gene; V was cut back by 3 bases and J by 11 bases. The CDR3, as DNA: TGTGCCAGCAGCTTCGGACTAGCGGGGGCCAATGTTCAGTACTTC. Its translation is CASSFGLAGANVQYF.

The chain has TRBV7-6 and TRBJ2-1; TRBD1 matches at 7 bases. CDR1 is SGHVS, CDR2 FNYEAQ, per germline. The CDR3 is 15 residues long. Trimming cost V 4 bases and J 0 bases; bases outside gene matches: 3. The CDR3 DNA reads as TGTGCCAGCAGCTCCCGGGACAGCTCCTACAATGAGCAGTTCTTC. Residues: CASSSRDSSYNEQFF.

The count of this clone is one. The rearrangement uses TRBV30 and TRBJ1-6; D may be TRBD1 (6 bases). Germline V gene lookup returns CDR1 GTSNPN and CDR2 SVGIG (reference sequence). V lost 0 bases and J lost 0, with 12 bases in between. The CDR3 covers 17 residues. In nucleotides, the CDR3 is TGTGCCTGGAGTGTACCGGGACACAGCTCCTATAATTCACCCCTCCACTTT. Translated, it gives CAWSVPGHSSYNSPLHF.

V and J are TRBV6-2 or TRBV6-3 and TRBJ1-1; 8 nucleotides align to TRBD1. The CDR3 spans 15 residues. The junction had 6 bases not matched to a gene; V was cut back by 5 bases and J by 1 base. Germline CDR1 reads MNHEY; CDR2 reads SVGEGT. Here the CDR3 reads CASSPLGQGNTEAFF. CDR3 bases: TGTGCCAGCAGTCCCCTCGGACAGGGGAACACTGAAGCTTTCTTT.

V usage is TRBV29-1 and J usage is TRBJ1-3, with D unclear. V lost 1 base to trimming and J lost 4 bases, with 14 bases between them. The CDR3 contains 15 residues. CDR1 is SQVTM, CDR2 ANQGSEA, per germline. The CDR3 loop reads CSVEGRVAGGNTIYF. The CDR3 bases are TGCAGCGTTGAAGGTCGGGTGGCCGGAGGAAACACCATATATTTT.

The CDR3 region has the DNA TGTGCCACCAGCAGAGCTTCTAGCGGGACTACGCAGTATTTT. Translating it yields CATSRASSGTTQYF. This chain connects TRBV15 to TRBJ2-3; 9 positions agree with TRBD2. Germline V gene sequence: CDR1 LNHNV, CDR2 YYDKDF (reference sequence). With 1 base clipped from V and 8 bases from J, the junction kept 4 bases outside the gene matches. The CDR3 is 14 amino acids.

The CDR3 protein is CASSHQAGYSYEQYF. The DNA of the CDR3 is TGTGCCAGCAGCCACCAGGCCGGCTACTCCTACGAGCAGTACTTC. The V gene is TRBV14, the J gene TRBJ2-7; D unclear. Germline V gives CDR1 SGHDN, CDR2 FVKESK. This CDR3 has 15 residues. The V gene lost 3 bases and the J gene lost 0 bases, with 12 bases spanning the gap.

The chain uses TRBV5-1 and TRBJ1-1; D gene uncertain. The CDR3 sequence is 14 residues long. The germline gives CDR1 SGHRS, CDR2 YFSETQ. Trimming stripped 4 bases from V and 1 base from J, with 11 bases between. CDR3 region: CASSIGAGNTEAFF. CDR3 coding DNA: TGCGCCAGCAGCATCGGAGCCGGGAACACTGAAGCTTTCTTT.

CDR3 sequence reads: CASSQLDKSLNTGELFF. CDR3 DNA sequence: TGTGCCAGCAGCCAGCTGGACAAAAGCTTGAACACCGGGGAGCTGTTTTTT. This chain uses TRBV3-1 (or the pseudogene TRBV3-2) with TRBJ2-2; D might be TRBD1 (5 bases). The V end lost 3 bases, the J end lost 1 base, and 15 bases lay between the germline ends. CDR3 length: 17 amino acids. Germline V gene lookup returns CDR1 LGHDT and CDR2 YNNKEL (reference sequence).

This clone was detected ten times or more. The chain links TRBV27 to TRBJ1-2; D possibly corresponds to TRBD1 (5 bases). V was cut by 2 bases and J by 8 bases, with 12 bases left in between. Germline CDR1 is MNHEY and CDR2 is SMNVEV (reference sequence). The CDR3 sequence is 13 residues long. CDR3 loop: CASSLKAGIGYTF. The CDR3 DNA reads TGTGCCAGCAGTTTAAAGGCAGGGATCGGCTACACCTTC.

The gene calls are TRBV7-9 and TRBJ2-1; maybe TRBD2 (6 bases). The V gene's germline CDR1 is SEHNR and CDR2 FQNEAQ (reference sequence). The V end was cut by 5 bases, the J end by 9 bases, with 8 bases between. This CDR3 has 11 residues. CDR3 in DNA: TGTGCCAGCAGCCCGGAGGGTGAGCAGTTCTTC. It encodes CASSPEGEQFF.

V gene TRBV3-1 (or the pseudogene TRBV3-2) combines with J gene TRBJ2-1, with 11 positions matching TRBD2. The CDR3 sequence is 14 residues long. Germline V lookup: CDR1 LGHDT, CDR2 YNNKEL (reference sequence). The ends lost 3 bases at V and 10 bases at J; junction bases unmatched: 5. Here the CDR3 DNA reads TGTGCCAGCAGCCACCCTCTAGCGGGAGGAGAGCAGTTCTTC. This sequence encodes CASSHPLAGGEQFF.

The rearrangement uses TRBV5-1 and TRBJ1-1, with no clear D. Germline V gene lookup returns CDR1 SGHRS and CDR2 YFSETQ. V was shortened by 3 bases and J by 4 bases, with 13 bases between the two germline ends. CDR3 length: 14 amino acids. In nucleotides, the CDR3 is TGCGCCAGCAGCTACGACGGGTTTTCCACTGAAGCTTTCTTT. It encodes CASSYDGFSTEAFF.

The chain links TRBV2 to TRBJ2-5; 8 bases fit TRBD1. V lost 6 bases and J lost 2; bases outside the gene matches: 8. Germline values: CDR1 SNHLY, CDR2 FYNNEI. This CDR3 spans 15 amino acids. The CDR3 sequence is CASSLTGVIQETQYF. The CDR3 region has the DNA TGTGCCAGCAGCCTGACAGGGGTAATACAAGAGACCCAGTACTTC.

The CDR3 region is CAWSLEDYGYTF. DNA for the CDR3: TGTGCCTGGAGCCTAGAGGACTATGGCTACACCTTC. The rearrangement links TRBV30 to TRBJ1-2; D remains ambiguous. V lost 3 bases, J lost 3 bases, and 8 bases lay in between. Germline CDR1 is GTSNPN and CDR2 is SVGIG (reference sequence). CDR3 length: 12 residues.

The CDR3 spells CATSRGLAGGSYEQYF. The CDR3 bases are TGTGCCACCAGCAGAGGACTAGCGGGGGGCTCCTACGAGCAGTACTTC. This chain uses TRBV15 with TRBJ2-7, with 13 bases aligning to TRBD2. The CDR3 is 16 residues long. After removal of 1 base from V and 0 bases from J, the junction contained 0 bases not matched to a gene. Germline V lookup: CDR1 LNHNV, CDR2 YYDKDF (reference sequence).

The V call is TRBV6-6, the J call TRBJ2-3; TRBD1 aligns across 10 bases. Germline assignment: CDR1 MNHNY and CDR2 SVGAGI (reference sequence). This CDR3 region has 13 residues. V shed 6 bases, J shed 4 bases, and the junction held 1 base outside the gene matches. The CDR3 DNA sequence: TGTGCCAGCAGGGGACAGGGGCCAGATACGCAGTATTTT. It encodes CASRGQGPDTQYF.

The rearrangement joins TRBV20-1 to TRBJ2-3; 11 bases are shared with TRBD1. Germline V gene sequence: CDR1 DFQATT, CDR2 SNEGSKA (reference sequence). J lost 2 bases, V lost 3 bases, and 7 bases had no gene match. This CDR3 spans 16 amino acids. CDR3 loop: CSASFGTGGATDTQYF. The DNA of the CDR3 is TGCAGTGCTAGTTTCGGGACAGGGGGTGCCACAGATACGCAGTATTTT.

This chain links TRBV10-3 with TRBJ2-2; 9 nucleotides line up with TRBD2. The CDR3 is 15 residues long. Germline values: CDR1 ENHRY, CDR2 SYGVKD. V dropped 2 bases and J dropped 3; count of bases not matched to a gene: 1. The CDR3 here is CAISEAGGDTGELFF. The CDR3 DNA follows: TGTGCCATCAGTGAGGCGGGAGGGGACACCGGGGAGCTGTTTTTT.

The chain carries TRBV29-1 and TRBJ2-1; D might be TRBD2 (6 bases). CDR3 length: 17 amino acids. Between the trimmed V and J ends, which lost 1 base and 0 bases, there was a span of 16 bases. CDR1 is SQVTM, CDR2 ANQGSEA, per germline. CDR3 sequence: CSVEGAVAGSSYNEQFF. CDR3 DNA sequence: TGCAGCGTTGAAGGGGCTGTGGCGGGGAGCTCCTACAATGAGCAGTTCTTC.

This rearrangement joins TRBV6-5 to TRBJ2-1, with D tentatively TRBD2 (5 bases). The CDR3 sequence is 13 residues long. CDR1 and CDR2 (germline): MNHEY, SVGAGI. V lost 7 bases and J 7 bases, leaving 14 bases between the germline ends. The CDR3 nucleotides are TGTGCCAGCACCCTAGGGTGGGAGAATGAGCAGTTCTTC. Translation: CASTLGWENEQFF.

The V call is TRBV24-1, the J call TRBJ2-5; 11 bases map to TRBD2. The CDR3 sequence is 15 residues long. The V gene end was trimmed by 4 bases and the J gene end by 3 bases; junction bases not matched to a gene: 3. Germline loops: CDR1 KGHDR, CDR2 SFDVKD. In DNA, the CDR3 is TGTGCCACCAGTGACCAACTAGCGGGAGAAGAGACCCAGTACTTC. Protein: CATSDQLAGEETQYF.

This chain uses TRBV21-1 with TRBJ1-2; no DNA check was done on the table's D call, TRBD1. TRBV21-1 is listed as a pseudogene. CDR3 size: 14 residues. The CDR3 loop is CASSTRDRYYGYTF. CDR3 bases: TGTGCCAGCAGCACCCGGGACAGGTACTATGGCTACACCTTC.

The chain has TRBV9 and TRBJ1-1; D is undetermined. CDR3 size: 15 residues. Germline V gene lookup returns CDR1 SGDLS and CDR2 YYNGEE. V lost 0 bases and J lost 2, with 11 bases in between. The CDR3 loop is CASSVVPGGNTEAFF. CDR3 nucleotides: TGTGCCAGCAGCGTAGTTCCCGGTGGTAACACTGAAGCTTTCTTT.

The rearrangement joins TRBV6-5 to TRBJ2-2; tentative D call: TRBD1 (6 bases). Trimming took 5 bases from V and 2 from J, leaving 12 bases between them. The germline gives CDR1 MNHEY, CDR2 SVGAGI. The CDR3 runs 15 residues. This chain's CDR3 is CASSKRTVNTGELFF. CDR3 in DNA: TGTGCCAGCAGTAAACGGACAGTAAACACCGGGGAGCTGTTTTTT.

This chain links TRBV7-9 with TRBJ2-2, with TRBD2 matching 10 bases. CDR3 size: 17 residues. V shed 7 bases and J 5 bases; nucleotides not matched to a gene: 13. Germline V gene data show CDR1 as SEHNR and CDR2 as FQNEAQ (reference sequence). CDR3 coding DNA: TGTGCCAGCATCACGGGGTTAGCGGGAGGTGGAACCGGGGAGCTGTTTTTT. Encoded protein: CASITGLAGGGTGELFF.

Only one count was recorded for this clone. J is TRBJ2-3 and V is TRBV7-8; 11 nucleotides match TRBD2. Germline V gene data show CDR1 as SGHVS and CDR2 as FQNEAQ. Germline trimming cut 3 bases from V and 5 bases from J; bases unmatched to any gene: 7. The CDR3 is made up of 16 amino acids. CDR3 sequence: CASSLPTSGGGDTQYF. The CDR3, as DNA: TGTGCCAGCAGCTTGCCTACTAGCGGGGGTGGAGATACGCAGTATTTT.